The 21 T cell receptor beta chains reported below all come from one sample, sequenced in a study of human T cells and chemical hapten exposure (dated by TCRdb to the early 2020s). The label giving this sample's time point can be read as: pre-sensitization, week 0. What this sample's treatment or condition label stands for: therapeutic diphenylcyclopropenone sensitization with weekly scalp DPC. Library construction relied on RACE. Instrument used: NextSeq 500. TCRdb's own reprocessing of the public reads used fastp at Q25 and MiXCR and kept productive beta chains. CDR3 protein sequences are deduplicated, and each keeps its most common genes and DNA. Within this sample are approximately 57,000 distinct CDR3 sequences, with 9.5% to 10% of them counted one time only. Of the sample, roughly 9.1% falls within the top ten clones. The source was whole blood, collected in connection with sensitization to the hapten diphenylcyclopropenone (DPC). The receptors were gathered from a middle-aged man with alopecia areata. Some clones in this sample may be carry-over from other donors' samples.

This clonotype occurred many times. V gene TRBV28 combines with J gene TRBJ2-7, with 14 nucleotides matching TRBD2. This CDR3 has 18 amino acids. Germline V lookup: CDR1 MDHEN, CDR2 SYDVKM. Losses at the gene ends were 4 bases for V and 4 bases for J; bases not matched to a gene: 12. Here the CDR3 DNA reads TGTGCCAGCAGTTCCAGCGCGGGACTAGCGGGAGAAAGGTACGAGCAGTACTTC. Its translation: CASSSSAGLAGERYEQYF.

DNA of the CDR3: TGCGCCAGCCACAACCTCGGGGATACGCAGTATTTT. Translating it yields CASHNLGDTQYF. The V gene is TRBV23-1, the J gene TRBJ2-3; no clear D. TRBV23-1 falls under the ORF class, with uncertain function. Trimming removed 8 bases at V and 6 bases at J, with 12 bases between. There are 12 residues in the CDR3.

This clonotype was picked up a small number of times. The CDR3 DNA reads as TGTGCCAGCAGCTTAGTATCTGGGGCGCAATTGGATACGCAGTATTTT. Protein: CASSLVSGAQLDTQYF. The chain is built from TRBV7-8 and TRBJ2-3, with TRBD1 as a possible D gene (5 bases). There are 16 residues in the CDR3. The germline V gene encodes CDR1 SGHVS and CDR2 FQNEAQ. V lost 1 base and J 6 bases, leaving 17 bases between the germline ends.

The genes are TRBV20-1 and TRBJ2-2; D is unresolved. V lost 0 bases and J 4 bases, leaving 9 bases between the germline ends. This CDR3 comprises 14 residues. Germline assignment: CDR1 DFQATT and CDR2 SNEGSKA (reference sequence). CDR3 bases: TGCAGTGCTAGAGACACCCGCTCCACCGGGGAGCTGTTTTTT. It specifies CSARDTRSTGELFF.

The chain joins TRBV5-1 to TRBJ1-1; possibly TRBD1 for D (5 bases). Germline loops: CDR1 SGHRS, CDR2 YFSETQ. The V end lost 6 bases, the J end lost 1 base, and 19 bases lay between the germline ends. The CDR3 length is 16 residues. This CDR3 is CASTIPGDFKNTEAFF. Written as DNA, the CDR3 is TGCGCCAGCACAATACCGGGGGACTTTAAGAACACTGAAGCTTTCTTT.

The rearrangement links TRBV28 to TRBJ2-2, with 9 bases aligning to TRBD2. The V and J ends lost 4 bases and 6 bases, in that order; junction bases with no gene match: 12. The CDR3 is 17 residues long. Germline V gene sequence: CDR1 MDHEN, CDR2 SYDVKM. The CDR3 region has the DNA TGTGCCAGCAGTTCGCCCGGGACTAGCACGTTGGCCGGGGAGCTGTTTTTT. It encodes CASSSPGTSTLAGELFF.

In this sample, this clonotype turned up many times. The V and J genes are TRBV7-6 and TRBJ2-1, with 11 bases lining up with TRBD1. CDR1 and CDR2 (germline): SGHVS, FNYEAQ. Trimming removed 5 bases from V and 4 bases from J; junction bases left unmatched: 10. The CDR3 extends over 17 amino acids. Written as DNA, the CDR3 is TGTGCCAGCAGCATTAGCACGGGACAGGGGGTATACAATGAGCAGTTCTTC. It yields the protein CASSISTGQGVYNEQFF.

DNA of the CDR3: TGTGCCAGCAACCAGCAACTCACAGATACGCAGTATTTT. It specifies CASNQQLTDTQYF. The chain employs TRBV14 and TRBJ2-3; D uncertain. The germline V gene has CDR1 SGHDN and CDR2 FVKESK. The V end was cut by 7 bases, the J end by 2 bases, with 10 bases between. There are 13 residues in the CDR3. Full variable domain (remainder filled in from reference TRBV14 and TRBJ2-3): EAGVTQFPSHSVIEKGQTVTLRCDPISGHDNLYWYRRVMGKEIKFLLHFVKESKQDESGMPNNRFLAERTGGTYSTLKVQPAELEDSGVYFCASNQQLTDTQYFGPGTRLTVL.

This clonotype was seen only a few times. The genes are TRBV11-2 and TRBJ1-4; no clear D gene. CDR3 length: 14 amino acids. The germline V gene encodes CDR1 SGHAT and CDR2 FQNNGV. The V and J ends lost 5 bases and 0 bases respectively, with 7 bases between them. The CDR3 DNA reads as TGTGCCAGCAGCCCTATTACAACTAATGAAAAACTGTTTTTT. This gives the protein CASSPITTNEKLFF. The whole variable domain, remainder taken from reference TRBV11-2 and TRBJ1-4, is EAGVAQSPRYKIIEKRQSVAFWCNPISGHATLYWYQQILGQGPKLLIQFQNNGVVDDSQLPKDRFSAERLKGVDSTLKIQPAKLEDSAVYLCASSPITTNEKLFFGSGTQLSVL.

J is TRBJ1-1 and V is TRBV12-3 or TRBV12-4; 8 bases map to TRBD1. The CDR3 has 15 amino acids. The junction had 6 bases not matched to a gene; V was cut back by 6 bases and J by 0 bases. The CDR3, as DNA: TGTGCCAGCAGCCCTCGGACAGGGATGAACACTGAAGCTTTCTTT. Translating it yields CASSPRTGMNTEAFF.

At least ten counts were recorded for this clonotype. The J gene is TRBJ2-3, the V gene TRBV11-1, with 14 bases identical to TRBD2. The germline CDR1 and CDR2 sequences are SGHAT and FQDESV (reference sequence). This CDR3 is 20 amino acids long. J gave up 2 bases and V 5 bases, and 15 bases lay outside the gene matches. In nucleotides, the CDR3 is TGTGCCAGCAGCCTGGCGGGACTAGCGGGAGTCGAGGGGGCCACAGATACGCAGTATTTT. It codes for CASSLAGLAGVEGATDTQYF. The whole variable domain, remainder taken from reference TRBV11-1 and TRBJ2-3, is EAEVAQSPRYKITEKSQAVAFWCDPISGHATLYWYRQILGQGPELLVQFQDESVVDDSQLPKDRFSAERLKGVDSTLKIQPAELGDSAMYLCASSLAGLAGVEGATDTQYFGPGTRLTVL.

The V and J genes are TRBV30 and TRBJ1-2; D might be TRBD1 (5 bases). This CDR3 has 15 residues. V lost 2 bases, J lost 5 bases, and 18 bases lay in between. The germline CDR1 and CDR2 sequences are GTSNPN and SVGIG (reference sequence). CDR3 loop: CAWSFPGEGRYGYTF. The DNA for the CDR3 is TGTGCCTGGAGTTTTCCAGGAGAGGGACGGTATGGCTACACCTTC.

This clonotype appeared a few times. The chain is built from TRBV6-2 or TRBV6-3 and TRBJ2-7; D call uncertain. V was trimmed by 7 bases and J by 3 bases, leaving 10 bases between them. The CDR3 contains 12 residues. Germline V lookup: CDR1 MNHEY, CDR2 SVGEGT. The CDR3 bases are TGTGCCAGCATATCCCGCTTCTACGAGCAGTACTTC. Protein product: CASISRFYEQYF.

The CDR3 region is CASSLGSAGEQYF. The DNA of the CDR3 is TGTGCCAGCAGCTTAGGATCAGCTGGCGAGCAGTACTTC. The V gene is TRBV7-6, the J gene TRBJ2-7, with no clear D. CDR1 and CDR2 (germline): SGHVS, FNYEAQ. V was clipped by 1 base and J by 6 bases, with 10 bases between them. The CDR3 is 13 residues long.

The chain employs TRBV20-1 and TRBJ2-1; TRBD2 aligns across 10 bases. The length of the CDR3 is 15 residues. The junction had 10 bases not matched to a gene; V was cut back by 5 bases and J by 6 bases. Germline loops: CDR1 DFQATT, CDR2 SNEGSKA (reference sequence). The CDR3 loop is CSALPPSGSCNEQFF. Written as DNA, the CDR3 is TGCAGTGCTCTCCCTCCTAGCGGGAGCTGCAATGAGCAGTTCTTC.

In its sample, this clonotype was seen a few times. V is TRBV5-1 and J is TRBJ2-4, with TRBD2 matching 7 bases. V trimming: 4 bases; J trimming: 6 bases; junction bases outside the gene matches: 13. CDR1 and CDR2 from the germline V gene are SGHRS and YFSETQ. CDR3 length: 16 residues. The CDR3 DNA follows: TGCGCCAGCAGCCCCGCCGGGACTACAGATATAAACATTCAGTACTTC. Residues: CASSPAGTTDINIQYF.

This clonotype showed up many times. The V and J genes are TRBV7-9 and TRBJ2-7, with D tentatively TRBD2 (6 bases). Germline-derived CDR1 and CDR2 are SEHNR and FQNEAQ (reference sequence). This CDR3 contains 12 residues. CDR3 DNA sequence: TGTGTCTTGGGGGGAGGTACCTACGAGCAGTACTTC. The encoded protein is CVLGGGTYEQYF.

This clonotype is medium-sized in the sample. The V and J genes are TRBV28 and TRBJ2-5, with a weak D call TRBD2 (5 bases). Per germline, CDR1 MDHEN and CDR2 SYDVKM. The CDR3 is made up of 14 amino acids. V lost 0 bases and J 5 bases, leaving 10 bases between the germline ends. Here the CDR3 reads CASSLWGETETQYF. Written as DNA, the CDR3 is TGTGCCAGCAGTTTATGGGGAGAGACGGAGACCCAGTACTTC. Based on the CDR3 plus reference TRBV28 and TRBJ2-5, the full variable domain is DVKVTQSSRYLVKRTGEKVFLECVQDMDHENMFWYRQDPGLGLRLIYFSYDVKMKEKGDIPEGYSVSREKKERFSLILESASTNQTSMYLCASSLWGETETQYFGPGTRLLVL.

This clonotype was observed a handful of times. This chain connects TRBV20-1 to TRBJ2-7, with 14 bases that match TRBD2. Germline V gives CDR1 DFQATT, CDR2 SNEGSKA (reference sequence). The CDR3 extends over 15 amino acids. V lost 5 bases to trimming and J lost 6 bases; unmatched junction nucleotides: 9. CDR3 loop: CSAPPPGLAGAEQYF. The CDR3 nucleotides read TGCAGTGCTCCGCCCCCGGGACTAGCGGGAGCCGAGCAGTACTTC.

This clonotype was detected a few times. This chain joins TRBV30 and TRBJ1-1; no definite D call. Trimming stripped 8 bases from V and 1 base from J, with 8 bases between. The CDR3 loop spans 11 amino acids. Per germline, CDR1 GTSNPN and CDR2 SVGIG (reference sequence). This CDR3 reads CAGAGNTEAFF. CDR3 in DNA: TGTGCCGGAGCAGGGAACACTGAAGCTTTCTTT. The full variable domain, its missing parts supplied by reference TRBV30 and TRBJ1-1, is SQTIHQWPATLVQPVGSPLSLECTVEGTSNPNLYWYRQAAGRGLQLLFYSVGIGQISSEVPQNLSASRPQDRQFILSSKKLLLSDSGFYLCAGAGNTEAFFGQGTRLTVV.

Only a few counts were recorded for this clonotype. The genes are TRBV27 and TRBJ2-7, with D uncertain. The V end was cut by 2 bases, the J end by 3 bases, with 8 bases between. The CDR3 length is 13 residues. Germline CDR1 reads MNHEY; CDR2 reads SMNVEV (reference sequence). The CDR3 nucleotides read TGTGCCAGCAGTTTAGGGGTTTACTACGAGCAGTACTTC. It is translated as CASSLGVYYEQYF.